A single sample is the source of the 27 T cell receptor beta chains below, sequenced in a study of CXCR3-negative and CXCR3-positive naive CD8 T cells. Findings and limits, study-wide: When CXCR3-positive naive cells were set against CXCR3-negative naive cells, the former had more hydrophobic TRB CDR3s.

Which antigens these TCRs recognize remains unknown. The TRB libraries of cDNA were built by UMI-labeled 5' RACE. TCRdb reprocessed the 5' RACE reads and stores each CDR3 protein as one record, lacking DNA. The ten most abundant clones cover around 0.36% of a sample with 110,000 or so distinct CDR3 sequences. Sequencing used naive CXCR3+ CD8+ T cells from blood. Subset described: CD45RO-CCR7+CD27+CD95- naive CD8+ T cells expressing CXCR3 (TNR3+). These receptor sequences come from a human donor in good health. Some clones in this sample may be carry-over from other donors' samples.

The CDR3 region is CASSLGDSSYEQYF. This chain joins TRBV5-6 and TRBJ2-7; no DNA is available, so the TRBD1 call from TCRdb remains unchecked. Germline lookup yields CDR1 SGHDT and CDR2 YYEEEE. There are 14 residues in the CDR3.

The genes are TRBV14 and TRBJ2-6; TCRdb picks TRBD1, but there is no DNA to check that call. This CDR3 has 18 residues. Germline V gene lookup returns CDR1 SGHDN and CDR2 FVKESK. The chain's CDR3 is CASSLLTGIYSGANVLTF.

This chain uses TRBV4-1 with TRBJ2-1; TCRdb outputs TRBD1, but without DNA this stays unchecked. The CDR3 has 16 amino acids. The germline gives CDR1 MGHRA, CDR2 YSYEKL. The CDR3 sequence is CASSQEPGTGVNEQFF.

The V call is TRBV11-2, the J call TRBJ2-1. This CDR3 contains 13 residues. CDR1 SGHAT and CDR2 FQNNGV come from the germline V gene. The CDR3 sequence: CASSPFMLVEQFF.

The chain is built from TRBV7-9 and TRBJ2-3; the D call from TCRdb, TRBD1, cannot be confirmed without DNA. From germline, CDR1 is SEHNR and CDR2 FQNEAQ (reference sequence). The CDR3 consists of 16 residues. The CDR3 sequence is CASSLGVRGSTDTQYF.

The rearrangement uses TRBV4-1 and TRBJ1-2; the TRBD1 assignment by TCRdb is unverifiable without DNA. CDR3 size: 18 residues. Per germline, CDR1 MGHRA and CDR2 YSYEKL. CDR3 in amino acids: CASSQDPQTGRFVTGYTF.

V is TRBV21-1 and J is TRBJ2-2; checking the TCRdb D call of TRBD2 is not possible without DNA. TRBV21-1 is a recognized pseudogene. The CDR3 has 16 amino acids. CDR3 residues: CASSKSAGGNTGELFF.

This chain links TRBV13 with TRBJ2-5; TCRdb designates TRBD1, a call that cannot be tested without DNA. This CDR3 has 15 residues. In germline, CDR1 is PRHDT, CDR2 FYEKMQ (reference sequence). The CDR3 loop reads CASSRETGGGETQYF.

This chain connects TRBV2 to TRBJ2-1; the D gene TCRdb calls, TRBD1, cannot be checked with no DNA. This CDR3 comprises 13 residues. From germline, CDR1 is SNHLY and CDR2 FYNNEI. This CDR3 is CASKTIRGDEQFF.

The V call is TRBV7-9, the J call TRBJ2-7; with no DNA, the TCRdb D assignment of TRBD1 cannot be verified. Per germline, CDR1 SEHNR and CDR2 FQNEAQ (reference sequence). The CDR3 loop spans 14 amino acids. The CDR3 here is CASSYTGNSYEQYF.

CDR3 protein: CASSPDGTNYGYTF. The chain carries TRBV6-2 or TRBV6-3 and TRBJ1-2. Per the germline V gene, CDR1 is MNHEY and CDR2 is SVGEGT. The length of the CDR3 is 14 residues.

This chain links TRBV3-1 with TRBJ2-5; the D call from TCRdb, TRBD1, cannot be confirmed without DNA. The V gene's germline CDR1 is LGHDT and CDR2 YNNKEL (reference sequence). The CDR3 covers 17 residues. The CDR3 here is CASSHPSTGGLQETQYF.

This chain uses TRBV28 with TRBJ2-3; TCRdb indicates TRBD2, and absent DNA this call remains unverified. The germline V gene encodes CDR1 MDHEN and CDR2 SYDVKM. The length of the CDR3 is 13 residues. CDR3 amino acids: CASSFGPTDTQYF.

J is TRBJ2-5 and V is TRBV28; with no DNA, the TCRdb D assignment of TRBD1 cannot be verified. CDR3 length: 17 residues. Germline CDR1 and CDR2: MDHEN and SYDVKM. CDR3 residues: CASSLAKTRGYQETQYF.

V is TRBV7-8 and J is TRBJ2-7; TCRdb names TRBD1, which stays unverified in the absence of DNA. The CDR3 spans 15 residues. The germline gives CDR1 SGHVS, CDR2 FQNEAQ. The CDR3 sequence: CASSPVDRVLNEQYF.

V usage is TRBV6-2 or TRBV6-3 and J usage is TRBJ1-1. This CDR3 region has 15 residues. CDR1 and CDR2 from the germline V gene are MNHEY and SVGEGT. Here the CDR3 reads CASSYDGTRWTEAFF.

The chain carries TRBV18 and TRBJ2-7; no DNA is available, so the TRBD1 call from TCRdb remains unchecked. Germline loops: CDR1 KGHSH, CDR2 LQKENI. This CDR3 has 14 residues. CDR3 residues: CASSPGAGTYEQYF.

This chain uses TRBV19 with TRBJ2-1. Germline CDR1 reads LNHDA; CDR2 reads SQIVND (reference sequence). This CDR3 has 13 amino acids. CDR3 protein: CASSADPYNEQFF.

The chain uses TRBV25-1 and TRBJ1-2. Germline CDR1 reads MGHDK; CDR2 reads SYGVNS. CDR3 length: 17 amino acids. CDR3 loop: CASSPGGSPRLNYGYTF.

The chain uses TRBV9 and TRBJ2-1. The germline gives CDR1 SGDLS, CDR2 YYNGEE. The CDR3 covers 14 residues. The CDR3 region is CASSVATDYNEQFF.

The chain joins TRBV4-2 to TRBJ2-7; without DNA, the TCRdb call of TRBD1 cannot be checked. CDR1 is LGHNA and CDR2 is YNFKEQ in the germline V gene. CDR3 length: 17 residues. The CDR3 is CASSQLRWGESLYEQYF.

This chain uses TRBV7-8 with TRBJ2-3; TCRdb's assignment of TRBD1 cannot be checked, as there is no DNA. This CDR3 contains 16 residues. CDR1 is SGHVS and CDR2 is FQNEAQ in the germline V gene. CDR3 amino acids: CASSFLSGKYTDTQYF.

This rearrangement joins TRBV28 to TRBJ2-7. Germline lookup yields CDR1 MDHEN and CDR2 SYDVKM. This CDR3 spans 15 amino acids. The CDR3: CASSLGRMLTYEQYF.

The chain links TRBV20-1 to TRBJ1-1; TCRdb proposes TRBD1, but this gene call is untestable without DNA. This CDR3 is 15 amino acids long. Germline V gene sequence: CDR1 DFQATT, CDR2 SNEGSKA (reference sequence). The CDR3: CSARDIGVGDTEAFF.

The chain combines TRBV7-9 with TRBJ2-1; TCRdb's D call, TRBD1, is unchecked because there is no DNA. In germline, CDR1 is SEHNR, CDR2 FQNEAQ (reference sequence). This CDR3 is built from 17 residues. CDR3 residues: CASILDPDRVPYNEQFF.

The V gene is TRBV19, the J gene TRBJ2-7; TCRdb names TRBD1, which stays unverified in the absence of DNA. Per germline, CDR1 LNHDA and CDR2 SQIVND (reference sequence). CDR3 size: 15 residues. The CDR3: CASSPSFGASYEQYF.

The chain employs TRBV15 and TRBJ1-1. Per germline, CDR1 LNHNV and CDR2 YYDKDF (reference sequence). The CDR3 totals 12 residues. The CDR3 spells CATGEWGTEAFF.